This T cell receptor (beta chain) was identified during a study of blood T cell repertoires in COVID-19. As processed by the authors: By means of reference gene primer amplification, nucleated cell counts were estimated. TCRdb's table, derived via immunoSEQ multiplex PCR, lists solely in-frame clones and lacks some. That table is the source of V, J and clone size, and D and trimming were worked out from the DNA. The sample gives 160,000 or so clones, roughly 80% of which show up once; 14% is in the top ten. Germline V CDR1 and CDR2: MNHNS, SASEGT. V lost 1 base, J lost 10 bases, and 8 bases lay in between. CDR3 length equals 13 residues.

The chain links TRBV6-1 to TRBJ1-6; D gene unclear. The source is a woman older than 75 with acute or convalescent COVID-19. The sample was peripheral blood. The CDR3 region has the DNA TGTGCCAGCAGTGAAGATGAGGGCTCACCCCTCCACTTT. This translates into CASSEDEGSPLHF.